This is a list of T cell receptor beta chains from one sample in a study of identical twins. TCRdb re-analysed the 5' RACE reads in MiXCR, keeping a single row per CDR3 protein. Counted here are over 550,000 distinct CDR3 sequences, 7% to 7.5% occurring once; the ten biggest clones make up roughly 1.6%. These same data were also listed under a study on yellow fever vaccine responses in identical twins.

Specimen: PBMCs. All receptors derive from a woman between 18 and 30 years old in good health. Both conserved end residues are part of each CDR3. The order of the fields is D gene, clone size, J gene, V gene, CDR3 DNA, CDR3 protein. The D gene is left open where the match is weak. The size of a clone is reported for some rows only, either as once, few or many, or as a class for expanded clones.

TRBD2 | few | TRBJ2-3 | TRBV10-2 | TGCGCCAGCAGAAGTATTCTAGCGGGGGACACAGATACGCAGTATTTT | CASRSILAGDTDTQYF
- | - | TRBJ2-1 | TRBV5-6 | TGTGCCAGCAGCTCAGCTACATGGGGGGCCTTCAATGAGCAGTTCTTC | CASSSATWGAFNEQFF
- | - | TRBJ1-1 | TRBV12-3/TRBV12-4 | TGTGCCAGCAGTCGGCTCAGGGGCGGGGGGAACACTGAAGCTTTCTTT | CASSRLRGGGNTEAFF
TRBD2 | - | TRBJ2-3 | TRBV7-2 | TGTGCCAGCAGCTTATGGCTAGCGGGATCGTCACCGGGGGATACGCAGTATTTT | CASSLWLAGSSPGDTQYF
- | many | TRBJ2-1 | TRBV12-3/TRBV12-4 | TGTGCCAGCAGTCCTCTAGGGCAGGGCGCCTACAATGAGCAGTTCTTC | CASSPLGQGAYNEQFF
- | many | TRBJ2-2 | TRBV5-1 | TGCGCCAGCAGCCGCGTGGCTAGGACCAGCACCGGGGAGCTGTTTTTT | CASSRVARTSTGELFF
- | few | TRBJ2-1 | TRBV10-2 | TGCGCCAGCAGTGAGGCACGCGGGCACTCCTACAATGAGCAGTTCTTC | CASSEARGHSYNEQFF
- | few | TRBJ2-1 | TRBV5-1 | TGCGCCAGCAGCTTGGAGCGGCCAGACAATGAGCAGTTCTTC | CASSLERPDNEQFF
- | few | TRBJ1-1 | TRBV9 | TGTGCCAGCAGCGCCCTGGGGGAGGGGAACACTGAAGCTTTCTTT | CASSALGEGNTEAFF
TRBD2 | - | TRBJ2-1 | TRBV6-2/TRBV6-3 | TGTGCCAGCAGTTACGGGGCTAGCGGGATTCTGAAGGACAATGAGCAGTTCTTC | CASSYGASGILKDNEQFF
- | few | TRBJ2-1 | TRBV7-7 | TGTGCCAGCAGCTTGGCACCTAACTACAATGAGCAGTTCTTC | CASSLAPNYNEQFF
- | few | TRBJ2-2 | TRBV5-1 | TGCGCCAGCAGCCAGAACAGGGAATTCACCGGGGAGCTGTTTTTT | CASSQNREFTGELFF
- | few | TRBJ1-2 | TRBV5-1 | TGCGCCAGCAGCCCCGACAGGTACGATGGCTACACCTTC | CASSPDRYDGYTF
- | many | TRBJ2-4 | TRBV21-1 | TGTGCCAGCAGCAAAGGCGATAAGAGGCGTTCCAAAAACATTCAGTACTTC | CASSKGDKRRSKNIQYF
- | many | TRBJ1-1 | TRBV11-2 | TGTGCCAGCAGAACAGTGAGAGGGAGGAACACTGAAGCTTTCTTT | CASRTVRGRNTEAFF
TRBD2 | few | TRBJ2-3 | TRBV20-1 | TGCAGTGCTACTTTAGCGGGAGGGGGAACAGATACGCAGTATTTT | CSATLAGGGTDTQYF
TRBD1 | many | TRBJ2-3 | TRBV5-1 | TGTGCCAGCAGTTTGCAGGGGGGCACAGATACGCAGTATTTT | CASSLQGGTDTQYF
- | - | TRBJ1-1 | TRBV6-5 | TGTGCCAGCAGTTACCGACGGGACCGCAACGATGCTTTCTTT | CASSYRRDRNDAFF
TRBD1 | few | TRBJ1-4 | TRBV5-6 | TGTGCCAGCAGCTCATACGAAAATAGACAGGGCGGTAATGAAAAACTGTTTTTT | CASSSYENRQGGNEKLFF
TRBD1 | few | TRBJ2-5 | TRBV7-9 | TGTGCCAGCAGCTACGGGACAGCACAAGAGACCCAGTACTTC | CASSYGTAQETQYF
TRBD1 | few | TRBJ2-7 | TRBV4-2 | TGTGCCAGCAGCCAGGTAAAAGCCGAGTGGACAGGGGATCCCGAGCAGTACTTC | CASSQVKAEWTGDPEQYF
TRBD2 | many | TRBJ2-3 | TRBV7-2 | TGTGCCAGCAGCCTCCAAGCGGGAGCCACAGATACGCAGTATTTT | CASSLQAGATDTQYF
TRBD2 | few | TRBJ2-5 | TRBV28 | TGTGCCAGCAGTTTATGGTCGGCGGGGGGGCAAGAGACCCAGTACTTC | CASSLWSAGGQETQYF
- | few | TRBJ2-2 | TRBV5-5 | TGTGCCAGCAGCCCGGACGGGCGCACAACCGGGGAGCTGTTTTTT | CASSPDGRTTGELFF
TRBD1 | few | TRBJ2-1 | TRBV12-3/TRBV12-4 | TGTGCCAGCAGACGGGGTAGGACAGGTCCTAATGAGCAGTTCTTC | CASRRGRTGPNEQFF
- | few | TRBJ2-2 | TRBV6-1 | TGTGCCAGCAGTGAAGAGACAGGGAGGAGCACCGGGGAGCTGTTTTTT | CASSEETGRSTGELFF
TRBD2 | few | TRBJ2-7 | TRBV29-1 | TGCAGCGTTGAAGATTATAGCGGGAGGGGTTATGAGCAGTACTTC | CSVEDYSGRGYEQYF
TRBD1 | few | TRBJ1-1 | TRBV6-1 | TGTGCCAGCAGACCGGGACAGGGGGCAGTGAACACTGAAGCTTTCTTT | CASRPGQGAVNTEAFF
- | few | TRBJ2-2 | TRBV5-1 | TGCGCCAGCAGCCCCAAGTGGGGGGGCGGAAACACCGGGGAGCTGTTTTTT | CASSPKWGGGNTGELFF
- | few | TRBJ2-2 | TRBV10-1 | TGCGCCAGCAGTTTCAAACGGACCGGGGAGCTGTTTTTT | CASSFKRTGELFF
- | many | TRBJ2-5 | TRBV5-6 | TGTGCCAGCAGCTTTCCCAGAACCCAAGAGACCCAGTACTTC | CASSFPRTQETQYF
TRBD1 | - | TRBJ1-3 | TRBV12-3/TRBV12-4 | TGTGCCAGCAGTCCGGGACAGTTAGGAAACACCATATATTTT | CASSPGQLGNTIYF
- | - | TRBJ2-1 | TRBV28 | TGTGCCAGCAGTTTGAGGGGTCGGAGGACCGAGCAGTTCTTC | CASSLRGRRTEQFF
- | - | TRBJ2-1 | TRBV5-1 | TGCGCCAGCAGTCGAGGAAATAGCGGAGGAGGGGATGAGCAGTTCTTC | CASSRGNSGGGDEQFF
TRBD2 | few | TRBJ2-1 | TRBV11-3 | TGTGCCAGCAGCTTAGGGTTAGCGGGGGGGTCGAGTGAGCAGTTCTTC | CASSLGLAGGSSEQFF
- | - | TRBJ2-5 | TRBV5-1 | TGCGCCAGCAGCTCTCTGATTGGGGCTGAAGAGACCCAGTACTTC | CASSSLIGAEETQYF
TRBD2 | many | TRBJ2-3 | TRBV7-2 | TGTGCCAGCAGCTTAGGTCTAGCGGGGGAGCGAGATACGCAGTATTTT | CASSLGLAGERDTQYF
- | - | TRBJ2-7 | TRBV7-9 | TGTGCCAGCAGCTTTCATCTCGGGGAGCAGTACTTC | CASSFHLGEQYF
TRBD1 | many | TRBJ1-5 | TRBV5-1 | TGCGCCAGCAGCTTGGCCGGGACAGCAGATCAGCCCCAGCATTTT | CASSLAGTADQPQHF